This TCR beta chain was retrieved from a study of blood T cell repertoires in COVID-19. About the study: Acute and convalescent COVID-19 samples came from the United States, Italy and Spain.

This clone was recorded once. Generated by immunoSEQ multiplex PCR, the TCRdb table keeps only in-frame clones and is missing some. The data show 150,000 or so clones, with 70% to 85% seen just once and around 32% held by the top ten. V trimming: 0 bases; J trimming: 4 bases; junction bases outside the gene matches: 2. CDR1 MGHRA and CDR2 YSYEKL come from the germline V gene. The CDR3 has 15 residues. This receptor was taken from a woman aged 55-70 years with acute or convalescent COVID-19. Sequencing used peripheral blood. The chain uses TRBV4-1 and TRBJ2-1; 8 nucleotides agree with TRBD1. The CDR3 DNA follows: TGCGCCAGCAGCCAAGATGGGACAGGATACAATGAGCAGTTCTTC. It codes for CASSQDGTGYNEQFF.